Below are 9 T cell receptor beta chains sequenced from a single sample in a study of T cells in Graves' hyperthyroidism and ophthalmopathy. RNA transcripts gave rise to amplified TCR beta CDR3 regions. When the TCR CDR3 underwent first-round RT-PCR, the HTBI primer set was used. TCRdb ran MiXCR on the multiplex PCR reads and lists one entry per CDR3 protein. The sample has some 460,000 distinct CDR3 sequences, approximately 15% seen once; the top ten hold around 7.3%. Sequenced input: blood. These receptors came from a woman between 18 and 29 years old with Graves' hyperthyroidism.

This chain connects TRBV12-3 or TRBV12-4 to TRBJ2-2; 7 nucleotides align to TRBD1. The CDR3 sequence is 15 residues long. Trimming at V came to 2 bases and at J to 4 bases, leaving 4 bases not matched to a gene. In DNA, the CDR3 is TGTGCCAGCAGTTTAAAGGGGGCAGGCACCGGGGAGCTGTTTTTT. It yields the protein CASSLKGAGTGELFF.

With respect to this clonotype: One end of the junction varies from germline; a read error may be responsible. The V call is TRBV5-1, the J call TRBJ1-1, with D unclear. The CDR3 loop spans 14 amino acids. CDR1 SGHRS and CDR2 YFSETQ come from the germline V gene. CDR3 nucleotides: TGTGCCAGCAGCCGACATCATCGGGTCACTGAAGCTTTCTTT. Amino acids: CASSRHHRVTEAFF.

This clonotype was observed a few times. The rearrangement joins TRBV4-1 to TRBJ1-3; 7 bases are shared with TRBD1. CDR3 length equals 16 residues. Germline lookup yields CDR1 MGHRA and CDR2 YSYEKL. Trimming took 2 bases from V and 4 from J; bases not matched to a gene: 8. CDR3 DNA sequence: TGCGCCAGCAGCCAAACAGGGGAGGTTGCGGGAAACACCATATATTTT. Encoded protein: CASSQTGEVAGNTIYF.

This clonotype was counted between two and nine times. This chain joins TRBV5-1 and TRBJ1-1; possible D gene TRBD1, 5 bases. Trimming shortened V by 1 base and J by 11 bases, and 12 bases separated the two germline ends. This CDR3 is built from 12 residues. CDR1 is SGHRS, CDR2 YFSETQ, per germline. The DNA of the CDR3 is TGCGCCAGCAGCTTGATTGGCAGGGAGGCTTTCTTT. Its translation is CASSLIGREAFF.

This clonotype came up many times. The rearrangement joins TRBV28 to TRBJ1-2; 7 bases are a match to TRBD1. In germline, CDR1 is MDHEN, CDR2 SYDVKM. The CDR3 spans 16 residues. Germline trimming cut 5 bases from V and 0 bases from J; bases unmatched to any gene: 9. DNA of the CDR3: TGTGCCAGCAGTACCCCGGGACAGCTTACTAACTATGGCTACACCTTC. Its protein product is CASSTPGQLTNYGYTF.

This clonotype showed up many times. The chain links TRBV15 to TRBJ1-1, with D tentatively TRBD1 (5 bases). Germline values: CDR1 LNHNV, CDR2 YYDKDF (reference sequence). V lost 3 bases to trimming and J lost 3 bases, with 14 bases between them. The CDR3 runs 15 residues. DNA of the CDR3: TGTGCCACCAGCAGCTGGGGGACGCCGCACACTGAAGCTTTCTTT. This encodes CATSSWGTPHTEAFF.

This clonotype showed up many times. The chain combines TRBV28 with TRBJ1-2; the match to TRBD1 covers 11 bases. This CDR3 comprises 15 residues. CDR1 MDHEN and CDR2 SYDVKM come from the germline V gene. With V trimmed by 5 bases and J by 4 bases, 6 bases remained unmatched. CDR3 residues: CASSLDRGPLYGYTF. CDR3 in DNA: TGTGCCAGCAGTCTGGACAGGGGGCCCCTCTATGGCTACACCTTC.

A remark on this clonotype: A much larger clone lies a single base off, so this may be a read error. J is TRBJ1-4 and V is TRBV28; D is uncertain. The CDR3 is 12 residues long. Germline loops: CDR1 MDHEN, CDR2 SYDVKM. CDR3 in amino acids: CAGSLGNEKLFF. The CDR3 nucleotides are TGTGCCGGCAGTTTAGGTAATGAAAAACTGTTTTTT.

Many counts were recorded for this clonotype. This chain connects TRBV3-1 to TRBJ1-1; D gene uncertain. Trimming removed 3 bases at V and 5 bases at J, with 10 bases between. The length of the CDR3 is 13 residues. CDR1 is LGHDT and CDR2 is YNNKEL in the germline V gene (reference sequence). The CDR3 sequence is CASSQSRRTEAFF. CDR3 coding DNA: TGTGCCAGCAGCCAGTCCAGACGGACTGAAGCTTTCTTT. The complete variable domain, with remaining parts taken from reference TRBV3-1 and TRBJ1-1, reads DTAVSQTPKYLVTQMGNDKSIKCEQNLGHDTMYWYKQDSKKFLKIMFSYNNKELIINETVPNRFSPKSPDKAHLNLHINSLELGDSAVYFCASSQSRRTEAFFGQGTRLTVV.